These 8 T cell receptor beta chains were all obtained from the same sample, sequenced in a study of T cells in women clearing cervical HPV infection. Using immunoSEQ multiplex PCR, the repertoire was profiled, and TCRdb retains in-frame clones only, with some absent. This sample's table has around 44,000 clones. Sequenced sample: blood buffy coat. The receptors here all came from a woman between 18 and 70 years old with a cervical HPV16 infection that either progressed to CIN3+ or cleared (not recorded which).

Comment on this clone: The read gets to within 3 residues of the CDR3 end, and the germline J gene fills in the rest. The chain recombines TRBV10-3 with TRBJ2-1, with D tentatively TRBD2 (6 bases). V was shortened by 3 bases and J by 8 bases, with 8 bases between the two germline ends. The CDR3 consists of 12 residues. Germline V gene data show CDR1 as ENHRY and CDR2 as SYGVKD. Partial CDR3 DNA: TGTGCCATCAGTGAAGCTAGCGATGAG. This translates into CAISEASDE. The whole CDR3 reads CAISEASDEQFF.

Turning to this clone: The read halts 3 residues ahead of the CDR3 end, with the missing end drawn from the germline J gene. The V and J genes are TRBV18 and TRBJ1-4; 10 nucleotides align to TRBD1. Germline V gene lookup returns CDR1 KGHSH and CDR2 LQKENI. V shed 3 bases, J shed 2 bases, and the junction held 6 bases outside the gene matches. The CDR3 length is 17 residues. Partial CDR3 DNA: TGTGCCAGCTCACCCAGACAGGGGGCGCGGACTAATGAAAAA. This codes for CASSPRQGARTNEK. The whole CDR3 sequence reads CASSPRQGARTNEKLFF.

Remarks on this clone: The read is 3 residues too short to cover the CDR3 end, so that end is filled in from the germline J gene. The gene calls are TRBV20-1 and TRBJ1-2; D perhaps matches TRBD1 (6 bases). Germline V lookup: CDR1 DFQATT, CDR2 SNEGSKA (reference sequence). V dropped 6 bases and J dropped 0 bases, with 14 bases sitting between them. This CDR3 is 14 amino acids long. The CDR3 is CSAPDRRSNYGYTF. The DNA read from the CDR3 is TGCAGTGCCCCGGACAGACGCTCTAACTATGGC.

As concerns this clone: The read comes to an end 3 residues before the CDR3 does, leaving the germline J gene to fill in the end. The rearrangement uses TRBV5-6 and TRBJ2-7; 13 positions match TRBD2. Germline V gene data show CDR1 as SGHDT and CDR2 as YYEEEE. The CDR3 totals 15 residues. Unmatched junction bases numbered 3, after V lost 4 bases and J lost 2 bases. CDR3 DNA, as far as it was read: TGTGCCAGCAGCCAAGGACTAGCGGGAGCCTACGAG. It specifies CASSQGLAGAYE. In full, the CDR3 is CASSQGLAGAYEQYF.

Comment on this clone: Coverage ceases 3 residues before the CDR3 finishes, and the germline J gene fills in the end. The chain has TRBV27 and TRBJ2-1; 7 nucleotides line up with TRBD2. The germline V gene encodes CDR1 MNHEY and CDR2 SMNVEV (reference sequence). This CDR3 has 15 residues. V lost 2 bases, J lost 2 bases, and 3 bases stayed unmatched. CDR3 DNA (partial): TGTGCCAGCAGTTTAGCGGGAGTCGCCTACAATGAG. The encoded protein is CASSLAGVAYNE. The entire CDR3 sequence reads CASSLAGVAYNEQFF.

Remarks on this clone: The read stops 3 residues short of the end of the CDR3; the missing end is completed from the germline J gene. The V call is TRBV19, the J call TRBJ1-5, with D perhaps matching TRBD1 (5 bases). The CDR3 covers 17 residues. Trimming pared 0 bases from V and 2 bases from J, leaving 14 bases between. The germline V gene encodes CDR1 LNHDA and CDR2 SQIVND (reference sequence). The CDR3 is CASSIDRAVMGNQPQHF. The CDR3 bases that were read are TGTGCCAGTAGTATAGACAGGGCCGTTATGGGCAATCAGCCC.

Worth noting for this clone: The read gets to within 3 residues of the CDR3 end, and the germline J gene fills in the rest. V gene TRBV11-2 combines with J gene TRBJ2-5, with 12 bases matching TRBD2. V shed 3 bases, J shed 4 bases, and the junction held 3 bases outside the gene matches. The CDR3 length is 15 residues. Germline loops: CDR1 SGHAT, CDR2 FQNNGV. This CDR3 reads CASSLTSGSPETQYF. CDR3 bases read: TGTGCCAGCAGCTTGACTAGCGGGAGTCCAGAGACC.

To note about this clone: Read coverage stops 3 residues before the CDR3 terminus; the germline J gene supplies the remainder. This rearrangement joins TRBV5-1 to TRBJ2-7; 11 bases fit TRBD1. The V gene end was trimmed by 2 bases and the J gene end by 3 bases; junction bases not matched to a gene: 4. The CDR3 runs 15 residues. Per germline, CDR1 SGHRS and CDR2 YFSETQ. The CDR3 sequence is CASSFGTGGSYEQYF. The CDR3 DNA, read in part, is TGCGCCAGCAGCTTCGGGACAGGGGGGAGCTACGAG.